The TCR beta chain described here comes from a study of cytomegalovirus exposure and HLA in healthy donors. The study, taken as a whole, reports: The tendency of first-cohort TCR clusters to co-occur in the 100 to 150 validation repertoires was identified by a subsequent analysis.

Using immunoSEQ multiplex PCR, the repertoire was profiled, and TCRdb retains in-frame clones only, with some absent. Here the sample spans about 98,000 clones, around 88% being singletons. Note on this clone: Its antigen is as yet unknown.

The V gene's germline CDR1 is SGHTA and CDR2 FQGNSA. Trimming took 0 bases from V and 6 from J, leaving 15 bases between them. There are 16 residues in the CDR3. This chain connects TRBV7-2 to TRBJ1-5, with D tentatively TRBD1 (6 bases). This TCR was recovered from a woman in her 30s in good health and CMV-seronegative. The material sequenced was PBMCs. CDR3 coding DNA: TGTGCCAGCAGCTTAGCGGGGGCTAATTACTTTCAGCCCCAGCATTTT. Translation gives CASSLAGANYFQPQHF.